This T cell receptor (beta chain) was sequenced for a study of immune cell composition in non-small cell lung cancer. Clones were read by immunoSEQ multiplex PCR, and TCRdb kept only the in-frame ones, dropping some. The data contain some 2,500 clones, about three quarters of them singletons. V was pared by 5 bases and J by 4 bases, with 6 bases of the junction left unmatched. In germline, CDR1 is MDHEN, CDR2 SYDVKM. The length of the CDR3 is 14 residues. The J gene is TRBJ2-5, the V gene TRBV28; 8 bases map to TRBD1. Sequencing input: lung tumor tissue. The source is a human donor with non-small cell lung cancer. The CDR3 sequence is CASSRGQGRETQYF. CDR3 in DNA: TGTGCCAGCAGTCGCGGACAGGGACGAGAGACCCAGTACTTC.